The rows below give T cell receptor beta chains drawn from one sample of a study of blood T cell repertoires in COVID-19. The repertoire was sequenced with immunoSEQ multiplex PCR; TCRdb's copy has only in-frame clones and lacks some. The table lists 120,000 to 150,000 clones, about three quarters of them singletons. The sequenced sample was peripheral blood. The source of these receptors is a man older than 75 with acute or convalescent COVID-19. Each CDR3 is given with its conserved first and last residue. A D gene is named only where the DNA matches it firmly. Part of the rows lack a size; the others show once, few, many or a class for expanded clones.

j_call: TRBJ2-7
d_call: -
v_call: TRBV5-1
clone_size: -
cdr3_aa: CASSGSGGRDEQYF
cdr3_nt: TGCGCCAGCAGCGGCAGCGGCGGAAGGGACGAGCAGTACTTC

j_call: TRBJ2-6
d_call: -
v_call: TRBV19
clone_size: -
cdr3_aa: CASINSGANVLTF
cdr3_nt: TGTGCCAGTATAAACTCTGGGGCCAACGTCCTGACTTTC

j_call: TRBJ2-5
d_call: -
v_call: TRBV5-1
clone_size: -
cdr3_aa: CASTPQGPETQYF
cdr3_nt: TGCGCCAGCACCCCCCAGGGCCCCGAGACCCAGTACTTC

j_call: TRBJ1-5
d_call: -
v_call: TRBV6-1
clone_size: -
cdr3_aa: CASTRTVSNQPQHF
cdr3_nt: TGTGCCAGCACCCGGACAGTGAGCAATCAGCCCCAGCATTTT

j_call: TRBJ1-1
d_call: -
v_call: TRBV7-8
clone_size: -
cdr3_aa: CASSLVFPAVNTEAFF
cdr3_nt: TGTGCCAGCAGCTTAGTATTTCCGGCGGTGAACACTGAAGCTTTCTTT

j_call: TRBJ1-1
d_call: -
v_call: TRBV7-9
clone_size: -
cdr3_aa: CASSAYRENTEAFF
cdr3_nt: TGTGCCAGCAGCGCCTACAGGGAGAACACTGAAGCTTTCTTT

j_call: TRBJ1-2
d_call: -
v_call: TRBV7-2
clone_size: few
cdr3_aa: CASMSGTVYGYTF
cdr3_nt: TGTGCCAGCATGTCCGGGACTGTCTATGGCTACACCTTC

j_call: TRBJ2-7
d_call: -
v_call: TRBV27
clone_size: -
cdr3_aa: CASSPRTGEEQYF
cdr3_nt: TGTGCCAGCAGTCCCAGAACTGGGGAGGAGCAGTACTTC

j_call: TRBJ2-2
d_call: -
v_call: TRBV5-4
clone_size: -
cdr3_aa: CASSLLYLGELFF
cdr3_nt: TGTGCCAGCAGCCTACTCTACTTAGGGGAGCTGTTTTTT

j_call: TRBJ2-5
d_call: -
v_call: TRBV29-1
clone_size: -
cdr3_aa: CSVTGVPGTQYF
cdr3_nt: TGCAGCGTAACAGGCGTTCCGGGGACCCAGTACTTC

j_call: TRBJ1-2
d_call: TRBD1
v_call: TRBV24-1
clone_size: -
cdr3_aa: CATSDNNRGHYGYTF
cdr3_nt: TGTGCCACCAGTGATAATAACAGGGGGCACTATGGCTACACCTTC

j_call: TRBJ2-7
d_call: TRBD2
v_call: TRBV18
clone_size: few
cdr3_aa: CASFSGASYEQYF
cdr3_nt: TGTGCCAGCTTTAGCGGGGCGTCCTACGAGCAGTACTTC

j_call: TRBJ2-5
d_call: -
v_call: TRBV6-5
clone_size: -
cdr3_aa: CASSPQGLGETQYF
cdr3_nt: TGTGCCAGCAGTCCACAGGGTCTAGGGGAGACCCAGTACTTC

j_call: TRBJ2-7
d_call: TRBD1
v_call: TRBV20-1
clone_size: few
cdr3_aa: CSASTTGGEQYF
cdr3_nt: TGCAGTGCTAGTACGACAGGGGGCGAGCAGTACTTC

j_call: TRBJ1-6
d_call: -
v_call: TRBV5-1
clone_size: few
cdr3_aa: CASSPDSYNSPLHF
cdr3_nt: TGCGCCAGCAGCCCGGACAGCTATAATTCACCCCTCCACTTT

j_call: TRBJ2-7
d_call: TRBD2
v_call: TRBV7-8
clone_size: -
cdr3_aa: CASSPEMASGGYEQYF
cdr3_nt: TGTGCCAGCAGCCCGGAAATGGCTAGCGGGGGGTACGAGCAGTACTTC

j_call: TRBJ1-5
d_call: TRBD1
v_call: TRBV19
clone_size: -
cdr3_aa: CASSIGGQGDQPQHF
cdr3_nt: TGTGCCAGTAGTATTGGGGGACAGGGTGATCAGCCCCAGCATTTT

j_call: TRBJ1-6
d_call: TRBD1
v_call: TRBV2
clone_size: -
cdr3_aa: CASRFDRANSPLHF
cdr3_nt: TGTGCCAGCAGGTTCGACAGGGCTAATTCACCCCTCCACTTT

j_call: TRBJ2-3
d_call: -
v_call: TRBV7-9
clone_size: once
cdr3_aa: CASSLLDTQYF
cdr3_nt: TGTGCCAGCAGCTTACTGGATACGCAGTATTTT

j_call: TRBJ2-5
d_call: TRBD1
v_call: TRBV19
clone_size: once
cdr3_aa: CASSPEDRAQETQYF
cdr3_nt: TGTGCCAGTAGTCCGGAGGACAGGGCCCAAGAGACCCAGTACTTC

j_call: TRBJ2-7
d_call: -
v_call: TRBV7-8
clone_size: -
cdr3_aa: CASSLGAAGVYEQYF
cdr3_nt: TGTGCCAGCAGCTTAGGGGCGGCAGGGGTCTACGAGCAGTACTTC

j_call: TRBJ1-4
d_call: TRBD1
v_call: TRBV18
clone_size: -
cdr3_aa: CASSPRPPGQGAEANEKLFF
cdr3_nt: TGTGCCAGCTCACCACGCCCTCCGGGACAGGGGGCTGAGGCTAATGAAAAACTGTTTTTT

j_call: TRBJ2-7
d_call: TRBD1
v_call: TRBV28
clone_size: -
cdr3_aa: CASRGGTGGSYEQYF
cdr3_nt: TGTGCCAGCCGGGGGGGGACAGGGGGCTCCTACGAGCAGTACTTC

j_call: TRBJ1-1
d_call: -
v_call: TRBV25-1
clone_size: -
cdr3_aa: CASSALGRSTEAFF
cdr3_nt: TGTGCCAGCAGTGCTTTGGGGCGTAGCACTGAAGCTTTCTTT

j_call: TRBJ1-3
d_call: -
v_call: TRBV3-1/TRBV3-2
clone_size: few
cdr3_aa: CASSPRGNTIYF
cdr3_nt: TGTGCCAGCAGCCCGAGAGGAAACACCATATATTTT

j_call: TRBJ2-1
d_call: -
v_call: TRBV6-2/TRBV6-3
clone_size: -
cdr3_aa: CASSPGGAGSGEQFF
cdr3_nt: TGTGCCAGCAGTCCCGGCGGGGCAGGGAGTGGTGAGCAGTTCTTC

j_call: TRBJ2-7
d_call: -
v_call: TRBV27
clone_size: -
cdr3_aa: CASSFRARLGEQYF
cdr3_nt: TGTGCCAGCAGTTTCAGGGCCCGACTGGGAGAGCAGTACTTC

j_call: TRBJ2-5
d_call: -
v_call: TRBV10-3
clone_size: -
cdr3_aa: CAISGGRAGAQYF
cdr3_nt: TGTGCCATCAGCGGGGGGCGGGCCGGGGCCCAGTACTTC

j_call: TRBJ1-1
d_call: -
v_call: TRBV11-2
clone_size: -
cdr3_aa: CASSEIGGSTEAFF
cdr3_nt: TGTGCCAGCAGCGAGATAGGGGGAAGCACTGAAGCTTTCTTT

j_call: TRBJ2-7
d_call: -
v_call: TRBV7-6
clone_size: once
cdr3_aa: CASSLEANEQYF
cdr3_nt: TGTGCCAGCAGCTTAGAAGCAAACGAGCAGTACTTC

j_call: TRBJ2-5
d_call: TRBD2
v_call: TRBV7-8
clone_size: -
cdr3_aa: CASSVTSGGAGETQYF
cdr3_nt: TGTGCCAGCAGCGTGACTAGCGGGGGGGCAGGGGAGACCCAGTACTTC

j_call: TRBJ2-1
d_call: TRBD2
v_call: TRBV6-6
clone_size: -
cdr3_aa: CASSYYPGGADNEQFF
cdr3_nt: TGTGCCAGCAGTTACTACCCGGGGGGTGCCGACAATGAGCAGTTCTTC

j_call: TRBJ1-1
d_call: -
v_call: TRBV23-1
clone_size: -
cdr3_aa: CASSQFLLTGPETEAFF
cdr3_nt: TGCGCCAGCAGTCAATTCCTACTGACAGGCCCGGAGACTGAAGCTTTCTTT

j_call: TRBJ2-3
d_call: -
v_call: TRBV7-3
clone_size: medium-sized
cdr3_aa: CASSLNYQRDTQYF
cdr3_nt: TGTGCCAGCAGCTTAAACTACCAAAGGGATACGCAGTATTTT

j_call: TRBJ1-6
d_call: -
v_call: TRBV10-3
clone_size: once
cdr3_aa: CAISAGVNSPLHF
cdr3_nt: TGTGCCATCAGTGCCGGGGTGAATTCACCCCTCCACTTT

j_call: TRBJ1-5
d_call: -
v_call: TRBV18
clone_size: -
cdr3_aa: CASSARDSNQPQHF
cdr3_nt: TGTGCCAGCTCAGCCCGGGATAGCAATCAGCCCCAGCATTTT

j_call: TRBJ1-4
d_call: -
v_call: TRBV18
clone_size: -
cdr3_aa: CASSPDRLGEKLFF
cdr3_nt: TGTGCCAGCTCACCAGACAGGTTAGGTGAAAAACTGTTTTTT

j_call: TRBJ1-2
d_call: -
v_call: TRBV5-1
clone_size: -
cdr3_aa: CASSLGHRSAGRGYGYTF
cdr3_nt: TGCGCCAGCAGCTTGGGACACAGGTCGGCTGGGCGCGGCTATGGCTACACCTTC

j_call: TRBJ2-3
d_call: TRBD1
v_call: TRBV4-3
clone_size: -
cdr3_aa: CASSQMGARGLVTDTQYF
cdr3_nt: TGCGCCAGCAGCCAGATGGGTGCCAGGGGGCTTGTTACAGATACGCAGTATTTT

j_call: TRBJ2-3
d_call: TRBD2
v_call: TRBV2
clone_size: few
cdr3_aa: CASRALAMSTDTQYF
cdr3_nt: TGTGCCAGCAGGGCACTAGCGATGAGCACAGATACGCAGTATTTT

j_call: TRBJ2-5
d_call: -
v_call: TRBV7-2
clone_size: -
cdr3_aa: CASSFQGTQYF
cdr3_nt: TGTGCCAGCAGCTTCCAGGGCACCCAGTACTTC

j_call: TRBJ2-2
d_call: -
v_call: TRBV12-3/TRBV12-4
clone_size: -
cdr3_aa: CASGVGATGELFF
cdr3_nt: TGTGCCAGCGGGGTAGGGGCCACCGGGGAGCTGTTTTTT

j_call: TRBJ2-7
d_call: TRBD1
v_call: TRBV6-5
clone_size: -
cdr3_aa: CASSTGAYEQYF
cdr3_nt: TGTGCCAGCAGTACAGGGGCCTACGAGCAGTACTTC

j_call: TRBJ2-5
d_call: TRBD1
v_call: TRBV15
clone_size: -
cdr3_aa: CATSTSQGATLYQETQYF
cdr3_nt: TGTGCCACCAGCACCAGTCAGGGGGCCACCTTGTACCAAGAGACCCAGTACTTC

j_call: TRBJ1-6
d_call: -
v_call: TRBV14
clone_size: -
cdr3_aa: CASSQEEGNGSPLHF
cdr3_nt: TGTGCCAGCAGCCAAGAAGAGGGAAATGGATCACCCCTCCACTTT

j_call: TRBJ2-2
d_call: TRBD2
v_call: TRBV10-1
clone_size: -
cdr3_aa: CASSEPQRTSGVSTGELFF
cdr3_nt: TGCGCCAGCAGTGAGCCCCAGCGGACTAGCGGGGTTAGCACCGGGGAGCTGTTTTTT